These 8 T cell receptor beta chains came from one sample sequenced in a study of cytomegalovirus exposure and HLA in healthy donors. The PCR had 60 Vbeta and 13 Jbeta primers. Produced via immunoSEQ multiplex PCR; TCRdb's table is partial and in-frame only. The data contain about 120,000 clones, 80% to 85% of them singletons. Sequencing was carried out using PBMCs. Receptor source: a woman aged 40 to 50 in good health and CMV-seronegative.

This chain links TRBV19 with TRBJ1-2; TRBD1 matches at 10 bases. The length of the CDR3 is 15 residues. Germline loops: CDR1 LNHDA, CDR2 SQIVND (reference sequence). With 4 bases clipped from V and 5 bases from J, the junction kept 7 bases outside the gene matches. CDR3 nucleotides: TGTGCCAGTAGTACAAAGACAGGGGGCGCATATGGCTACACCTTC. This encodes CASSTKTGGAYGYTF.

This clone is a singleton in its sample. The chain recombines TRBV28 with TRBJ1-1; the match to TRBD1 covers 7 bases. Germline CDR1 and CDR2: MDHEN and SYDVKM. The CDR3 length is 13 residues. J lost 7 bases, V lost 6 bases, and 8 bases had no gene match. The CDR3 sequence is CASRPDRVGEAFF. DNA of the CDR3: TGTGCCAGCAGGCCTGACAGGGTTGGTGAAGCTTTCTTT. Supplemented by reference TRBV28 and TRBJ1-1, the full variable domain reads DVKVTQSSRYLVKRTGEKVFLECVQDMDHENMFWYRQDPGLGLRLIYFSYDVKMKEKGDIPEGYSVSREKKERFSLILESASTNQTSMYLCASRPDRVGEAFFGQGTRLTVV.

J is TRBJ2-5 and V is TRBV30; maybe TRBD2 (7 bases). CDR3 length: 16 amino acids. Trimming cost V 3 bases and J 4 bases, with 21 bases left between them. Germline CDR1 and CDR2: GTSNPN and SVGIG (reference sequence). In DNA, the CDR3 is TGTGCCTGGAGCCTAAACAAGGGGGGGGGTAGAGAGACCCAGTACTTC. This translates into CAWSLNKGGGRETQYF.

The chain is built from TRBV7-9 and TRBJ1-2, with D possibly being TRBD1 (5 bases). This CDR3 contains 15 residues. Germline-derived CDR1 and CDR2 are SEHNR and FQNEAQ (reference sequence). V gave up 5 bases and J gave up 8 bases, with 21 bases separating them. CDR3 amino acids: CASSPGTREEVGYTF. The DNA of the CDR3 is TGTGCCAGCAGCCCAGGGACGCGGGAGGAAGTCGGCTACACCTTC.

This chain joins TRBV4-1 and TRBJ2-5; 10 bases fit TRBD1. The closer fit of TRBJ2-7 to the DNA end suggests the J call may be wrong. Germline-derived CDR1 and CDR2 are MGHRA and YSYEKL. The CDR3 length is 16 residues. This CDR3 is CASSPNTGQGWYEQYF. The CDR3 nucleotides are TGCGCCAGCAGCCCTAATACGGGACAGGGGTGGTACGAGCAGTACTTC.

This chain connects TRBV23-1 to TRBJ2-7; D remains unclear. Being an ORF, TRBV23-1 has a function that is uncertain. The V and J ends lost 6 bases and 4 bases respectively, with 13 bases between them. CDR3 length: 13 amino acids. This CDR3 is CASSRHRRYEQYF. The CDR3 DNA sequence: TGCGCCAGCAGCCGCCATAGAAGATACGAGCAGTACTTC.

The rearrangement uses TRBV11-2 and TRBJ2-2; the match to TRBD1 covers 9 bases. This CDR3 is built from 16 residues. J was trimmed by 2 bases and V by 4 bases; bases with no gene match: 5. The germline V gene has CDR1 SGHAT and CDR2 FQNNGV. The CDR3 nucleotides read TGTGCCAGCAGCTCCACAGGGGGCAAAAACACCGGGGAGCTGTTTTTT. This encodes CASSSTGGKNTGELFF.

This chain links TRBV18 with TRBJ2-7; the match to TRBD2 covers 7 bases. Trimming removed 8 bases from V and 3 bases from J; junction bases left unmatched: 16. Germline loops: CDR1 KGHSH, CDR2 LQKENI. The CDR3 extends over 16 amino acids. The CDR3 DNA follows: TGTGCCAGCACTCTAAACCGCGCGGGAGCAGGCTACGAGCAGTACTTC. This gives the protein CASTLNRAGAGYEQYF.